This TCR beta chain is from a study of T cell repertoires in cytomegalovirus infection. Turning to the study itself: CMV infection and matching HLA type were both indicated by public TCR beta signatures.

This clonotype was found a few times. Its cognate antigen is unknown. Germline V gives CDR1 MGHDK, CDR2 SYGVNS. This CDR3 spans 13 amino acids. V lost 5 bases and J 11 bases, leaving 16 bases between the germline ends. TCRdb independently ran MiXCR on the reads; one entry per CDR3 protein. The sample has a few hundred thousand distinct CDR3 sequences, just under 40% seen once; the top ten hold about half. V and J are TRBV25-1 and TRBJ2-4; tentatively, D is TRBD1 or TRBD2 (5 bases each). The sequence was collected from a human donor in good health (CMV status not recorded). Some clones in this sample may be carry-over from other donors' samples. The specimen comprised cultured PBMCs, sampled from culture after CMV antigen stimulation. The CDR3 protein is CASSLGTQAVQYF. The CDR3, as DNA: TGTGCCAGCAGTCTCGGGACCCAGGCGGTTCAGTACTTC.